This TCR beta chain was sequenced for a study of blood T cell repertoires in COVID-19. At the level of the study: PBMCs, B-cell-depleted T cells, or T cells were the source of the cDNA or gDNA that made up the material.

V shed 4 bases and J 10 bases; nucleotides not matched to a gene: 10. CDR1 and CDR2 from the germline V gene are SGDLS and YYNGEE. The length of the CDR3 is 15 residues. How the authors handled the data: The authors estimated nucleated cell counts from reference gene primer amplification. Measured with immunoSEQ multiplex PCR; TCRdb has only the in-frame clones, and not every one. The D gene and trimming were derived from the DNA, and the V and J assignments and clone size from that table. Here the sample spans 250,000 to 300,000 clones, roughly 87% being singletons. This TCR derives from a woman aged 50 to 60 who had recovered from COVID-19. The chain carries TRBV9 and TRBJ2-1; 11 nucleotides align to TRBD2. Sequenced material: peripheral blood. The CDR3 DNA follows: TGTGCCAGCAGCTCCCAACTAGCGGGAGAATTCGAGCAGTTCTTC. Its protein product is CASSSQLAGEFEQFF.